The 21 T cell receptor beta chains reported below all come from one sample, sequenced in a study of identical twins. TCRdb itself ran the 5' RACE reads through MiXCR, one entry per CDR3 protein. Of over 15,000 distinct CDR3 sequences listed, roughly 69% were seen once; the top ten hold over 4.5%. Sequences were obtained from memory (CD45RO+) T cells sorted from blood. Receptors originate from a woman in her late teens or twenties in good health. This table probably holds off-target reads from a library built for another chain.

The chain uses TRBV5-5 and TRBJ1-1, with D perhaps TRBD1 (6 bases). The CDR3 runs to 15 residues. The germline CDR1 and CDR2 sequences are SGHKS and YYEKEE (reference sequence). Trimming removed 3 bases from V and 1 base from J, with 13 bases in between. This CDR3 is CASSWAGQTNTEAFF. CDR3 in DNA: TGTGCCAGCAGCTGGGCTGGACAGACGAACACTGAAGCTTTCTTT.

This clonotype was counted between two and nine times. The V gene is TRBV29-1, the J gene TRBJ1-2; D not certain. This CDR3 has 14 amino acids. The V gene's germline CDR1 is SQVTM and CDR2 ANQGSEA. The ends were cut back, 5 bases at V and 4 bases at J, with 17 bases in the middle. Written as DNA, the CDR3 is TGCAGCGTTCCTACCTCCTCCGGACTCTATGGCTACACCTTC. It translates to CSVPTSSGLYGYTF. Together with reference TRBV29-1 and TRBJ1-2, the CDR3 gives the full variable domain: SAVISQKPSRDICQRGTSLTIQCQVDSQVTMMFWYRQQPGQSLTLIATANQGSEATYESGFVIDKFPISRPNLTFSTLTVSNMSPEDSSIYLCSVPTSSGLYGYTFGSGTRLTVV.

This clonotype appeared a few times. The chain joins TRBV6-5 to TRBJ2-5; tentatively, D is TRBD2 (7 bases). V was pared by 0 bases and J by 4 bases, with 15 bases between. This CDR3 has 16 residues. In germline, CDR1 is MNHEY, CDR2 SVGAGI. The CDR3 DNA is TGTGCCAGCAGTTACTCGAGGGGGAGGGGGGCAGAGACCCAGTACTTC. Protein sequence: CASSYSRGRGAETQYF.

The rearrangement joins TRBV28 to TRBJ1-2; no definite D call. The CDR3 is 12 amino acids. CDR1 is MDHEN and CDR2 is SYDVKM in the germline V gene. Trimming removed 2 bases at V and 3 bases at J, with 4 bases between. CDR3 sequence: CASSLRDYGYTF. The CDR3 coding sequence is TGTGCCAGCAGTTTAAGGGACTATGGCTACACCTTC.

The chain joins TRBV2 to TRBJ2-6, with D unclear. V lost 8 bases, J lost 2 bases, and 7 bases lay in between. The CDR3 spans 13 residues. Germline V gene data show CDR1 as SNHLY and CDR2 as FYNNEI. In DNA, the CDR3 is TGTGCCAGCGGTGGGGCTGGGGCCAACGTCCTGACTTTC. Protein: CASGGAGANVLTF.

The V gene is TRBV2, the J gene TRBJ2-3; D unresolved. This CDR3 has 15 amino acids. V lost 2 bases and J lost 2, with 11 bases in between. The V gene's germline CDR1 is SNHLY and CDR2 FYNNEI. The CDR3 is CASSERIGYTDTQYF. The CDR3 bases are TGTGCCAGCAGTGAAAGAATCGGTTACACAGATACGCAGTATTTT.

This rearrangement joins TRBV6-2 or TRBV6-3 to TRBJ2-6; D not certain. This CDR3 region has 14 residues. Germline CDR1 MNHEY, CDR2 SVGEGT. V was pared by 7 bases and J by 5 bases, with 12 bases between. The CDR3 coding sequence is TGTGCCAGCAACAACCTTGGTCGGGCCAACGTCCTGACTTTC. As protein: CASNNLGRANVLTF.

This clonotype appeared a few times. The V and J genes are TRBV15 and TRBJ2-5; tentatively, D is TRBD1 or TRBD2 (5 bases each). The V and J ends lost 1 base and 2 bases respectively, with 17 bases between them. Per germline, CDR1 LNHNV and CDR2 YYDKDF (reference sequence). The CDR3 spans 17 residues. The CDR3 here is CATSRVSGGWGQETQYF. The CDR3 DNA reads TGTGCCACCAGCAGAGTGTCTGGGGGTTGGGGACAAGAGACCCAGTACTTC.

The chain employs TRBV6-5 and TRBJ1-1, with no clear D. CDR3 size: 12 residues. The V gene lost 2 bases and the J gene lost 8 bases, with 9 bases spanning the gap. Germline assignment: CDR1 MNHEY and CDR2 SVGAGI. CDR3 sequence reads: CASSYPGLEAFF. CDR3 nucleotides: TGTGCCAGCAGTTACCCAGGACTGGAAGCTTTCTTT.

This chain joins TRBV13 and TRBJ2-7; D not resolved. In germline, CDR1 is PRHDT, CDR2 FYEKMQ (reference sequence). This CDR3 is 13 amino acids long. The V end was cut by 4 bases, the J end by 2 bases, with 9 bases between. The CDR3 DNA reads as TGTGCCAGCAGCTCGGGCAGGCCCTACGAGCAGTACTTC. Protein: CASSSGRPYEQYF.

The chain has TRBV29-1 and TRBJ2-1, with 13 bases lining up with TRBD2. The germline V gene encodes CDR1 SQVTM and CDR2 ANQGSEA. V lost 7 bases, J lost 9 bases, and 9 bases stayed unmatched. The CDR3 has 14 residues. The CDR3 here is CSAAGLAGVSEQFF. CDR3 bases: TGCAGCGCTGCCGGACTAGCGGGAGTTAGTGAGCAGTTCTTC.

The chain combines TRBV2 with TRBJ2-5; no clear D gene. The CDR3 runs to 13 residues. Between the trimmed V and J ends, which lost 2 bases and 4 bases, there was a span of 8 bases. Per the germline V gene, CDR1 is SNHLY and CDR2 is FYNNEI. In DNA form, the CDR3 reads TGTGCCAGCAGTGAACTGTGGGTAGAGACCCAGTACTTC. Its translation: CASSELWVETQYF.

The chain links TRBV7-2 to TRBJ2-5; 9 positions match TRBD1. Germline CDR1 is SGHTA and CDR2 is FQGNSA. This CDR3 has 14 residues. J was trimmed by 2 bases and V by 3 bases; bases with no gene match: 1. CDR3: CASSFDRGQETQYF. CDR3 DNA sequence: TGTGCCAGCAGCTTCGACAGGGGGCAAGAGACCCAGTACTTC.

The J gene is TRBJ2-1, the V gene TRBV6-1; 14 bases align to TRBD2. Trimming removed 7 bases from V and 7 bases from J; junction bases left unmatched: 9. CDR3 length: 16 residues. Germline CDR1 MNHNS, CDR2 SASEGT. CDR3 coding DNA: TGTGCCAGCAACCGACTAGCGGGAGGGAGATCGAATGAGCAGTTCTTC. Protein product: CASNRLAGGRSNEQFF.

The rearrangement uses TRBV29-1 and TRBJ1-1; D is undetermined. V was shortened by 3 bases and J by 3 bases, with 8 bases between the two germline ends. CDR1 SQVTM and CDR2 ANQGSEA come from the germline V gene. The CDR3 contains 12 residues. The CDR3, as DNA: TGCAGCGTTGATCGGGGATACACTGAAGCTTTCTTT. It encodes CSVDRGYTEAFF.

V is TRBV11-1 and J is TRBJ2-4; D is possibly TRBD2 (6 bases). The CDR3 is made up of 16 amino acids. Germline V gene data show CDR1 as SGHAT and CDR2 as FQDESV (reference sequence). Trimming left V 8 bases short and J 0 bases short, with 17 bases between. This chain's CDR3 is CASCIGAGLAKNIQYF. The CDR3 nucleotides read TGTGCCAGCTGCATTGGTGCGGGACTAGCCAAAAACATTCAGTACTTC.

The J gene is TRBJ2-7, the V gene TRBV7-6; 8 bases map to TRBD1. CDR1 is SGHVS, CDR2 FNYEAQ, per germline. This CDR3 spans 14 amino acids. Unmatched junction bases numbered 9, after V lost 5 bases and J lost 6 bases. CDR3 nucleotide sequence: TGTGCCAGCAGCCAGCCCGGGACAGGCCTCGAGCAGTACTTC. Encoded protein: CASSQPGTGLEQYF.

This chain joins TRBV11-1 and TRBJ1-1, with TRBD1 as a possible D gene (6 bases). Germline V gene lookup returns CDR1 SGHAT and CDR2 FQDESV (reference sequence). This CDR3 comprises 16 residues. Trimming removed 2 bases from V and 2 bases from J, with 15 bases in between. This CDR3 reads CASSLRIGQINTEAFF. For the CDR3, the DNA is TGTGCCAGCAGCTTAAGAATAGGACAGATAAACACTGAAGCTTTCTTT.

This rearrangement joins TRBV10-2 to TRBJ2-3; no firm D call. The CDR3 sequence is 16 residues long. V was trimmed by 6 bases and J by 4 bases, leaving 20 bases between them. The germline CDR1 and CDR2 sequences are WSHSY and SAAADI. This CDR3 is CASSPLPWAPADTQYF. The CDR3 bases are TGCGCCAGCAGCCCCCTACCCTGGGCCCCCGCAGATACGCAGTATTTT.

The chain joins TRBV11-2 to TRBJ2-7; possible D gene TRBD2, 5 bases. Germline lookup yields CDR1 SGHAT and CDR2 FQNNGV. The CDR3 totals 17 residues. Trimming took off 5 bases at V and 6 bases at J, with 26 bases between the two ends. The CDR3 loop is CASSRIPTRPDLAEQYF. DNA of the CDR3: TGTGCCAGCAGCCGAATACCGACCCGTCCCGACCTAGCCGAGCAGTACTTC.

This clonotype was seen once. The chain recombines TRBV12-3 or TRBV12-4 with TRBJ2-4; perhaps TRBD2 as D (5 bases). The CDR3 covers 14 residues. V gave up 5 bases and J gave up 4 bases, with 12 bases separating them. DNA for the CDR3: TGTGCCAGCAGTGAGCGGTTTAGGAAAAACATTCAGTACTTC. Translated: CASSERFRKNIQYF.